This is a list of T cell receptor beta chains from one sample in a study of PD-1 and CTLA-4 blockade in melanoma. TCRdb keeps only in-frame clones here, not all; method: immunoSEQ multiplex PCR. The data contain 31,000 or so clones, 88% of them singletons. The sample here was CD8+ T cells from peripheral blood, taken from a patient given anti-PD-1 treatment. Receptor source: a human donor with melanoma. Each CDR3 is given with its conserved first and last residue. The order of the fields is CDR3 protein, CDR3 DNA, D gene, V gene, J gene, clone size. The D gene is left open where the match is weak. Part of the rows lack a size; the others show once, few, many or a class for expanded clones.

CASSFGVGSEKLFF	TGTGCCAGCAGTTTCGGGGTGGGCTCCGAAAAACTGTTTTTT	.	TRBV27	TRBJ1-4	once
CASSEPGMRNQPQHF	TGTGCCAGCAGTGAGCCAGGGATGCGCAATCAGCCCCAGCATTTT	.	TRBV6-1	TRBJ1-5	.
CASSLGRDRDTEAFF	TGTGCCAGCAGTCTCGGCCGGGACAGGGACACTGAAGCTTTCTTT	TRBD1	TRBV28	TRBJ1-1	.
CASSIWTGNDGEQFF	TGTGCCAGTAGTATCTGGACAGGGAACGACGGTGAGCAGTTCTTC	TRBD1	TRBV19	TRBJ2-1	.
CAWSPTASRRYYEQYF	TGTGCCTGGAGTCCGACGGCGAGCAGGAGATACTACGAGCAGTACTTC	.	TRBV30	TRBJ2-7	once
CASSISSGGPNEQFF	TGTGCCAGTAGTATATCTAGCGGGGGACCCAATGAGCAGTTCTTC	TRBD2	TRBV19	TRBJ2-1	.
CASSLGTGGTEAFF	TGTGCCAGCAGCCTCGGGACAGGGGGGACTGAAGCTTTCTTT	TRBD1	TRBV6-5	TRBJ1-1	.
CASSQDKGAYTEAFF	TGCGCCAGCAGCCAAGATAAGGGGGCTTATACTGAAGCTTTCTTT	TRBD1	TRBV4-1	TRBJ1-1	.
CASSPNGIQAYEQYF	TGTGCCAGCAGCCCTAACGGGATCCAAGCCTACGAGCAGTACTTC	.	TRBV7-9	TRBJ2-7	.
CASSPGMDYTGELFF	TGCGCCAGCAGCCCAGGGATGGATTACACCGGGGAGCTGTTTTTT	.	TRBV4-3	TRBJ2-2	.
CATSRVHSSGYTF	TGTGCCACCAGCAGAGTACACAGCTCTGGCTACACCTTC	.	TRBV15	TRBJ1-2	.
CASSFRQGGNYGYTF	TGTGCCAGCAGCTTTAGACAGGGGGGGAACTATGGCTACACCTTC	TRBD1	TRBV7-2	TRBJ1-2	.
CASSLGGGTGNEQFF	TGTGCCAGCAGCTTAGGCGGGGGGACTGGAAATGAGCAGTTCTTC	TRBD2	TRBV7-9	TRBJ2-1	.
CASSLADNSPLHF	TGTGCCAGCAGTCTGGCGGATAATTCACCCCTCCACTTT	.	TRBV11-1	TRBJ1-6	.
CASSVGEGFLGTIYF	TGTGCCAGCAGCGTAGGGGAAGGGTTTCTGGGCACCATATATTTT	.	TRBV9	TRBJ1-3	.
CASSRSGTGEFNEQYF	TGTGCCAGCAGCCGAAGTGGGACAGGGGAATTCAACGAGCAGTACTTC	.	TRBV21-1	TRBJ2-7	once
CASSQGVPNTEAFF	TGTGCCAGCAGCCAAGGGGTACCTAACACTGAAGCTTTCTTT	.	TRBV3-1/TRBV3-2	TRBJ1-1	few
CASSPRTGGLEQPQHF	TGTGCCAGCAGCCCACGGACAGGGGGCTTGGAGCAGCCCCAGCATTTT	TRBD1	TRBV7-8	TRBJ1-5	.
CASSSPDPYPTDTQYF	TGTGCCAGTAGCTCCCCTGACCCGTACCCCACAGATACGCAGTATTTT	.	TRBV19	TRBJ2-3	.
CASSRGQGAVNGYTF	TGTGCCAGCAGCCGCGGACAGGGGGCGGTTAATGGCTACACCTTC	TRBD1	TRBV16	TRBJ1-2	.
CAISEAQGAGQPQHF	TGTGCCATCAGTGAGGCCCAGGGGGCGGGTCAGCCCCAGCATTTT	TRBD1	TRBV10-3	TRBJ1-5	.
CASTIRGDDNEQFF	TGTGCCAGCACCATTAGGGGGGATGACAATGAGCAGTTCTTC	.	TRBV9	TRBJ2-1	.
CATSEQGVEKLFF	TGTGCCACCAGTGAGCAGGGTGTTGAAAAACTGTTTTTT	.	TRBV24-1	TRBJ1-4	.
CASSQTGGGETEAFF	TGTGCCAGCAGCCAGACAGGGGGAGGGGAAACTGAAGCTTTCTTT	TRBD1	TRBV13	TRBJ1-1	few
CASSLDGYQETQYF	TGTGCCAGCAGTTTAGACGGGTACCAAGAGACCCAGTACTTC	.	TRBV27	TRBJ2-5	.
CASSLERGVNTEAFF	TGTGCCAGCAGTTTAGAGAGGGGGGTGAACACTGAAGCTTTCTTT	.	TRBV27	TRBJ1-1	.
CASSSYTNTGELFF	TGTGCCAGCAGCTCCTACACGAACACCGGGGAGCTGTTTTTT	.	TRBV13	TRBJ2-2	.
CASSLAPGELFF	TGTGCCAGCAGCTTAGCGCCCGGGGAGCTGTTTTTT	.	TRBV7-9	TRBJ2-2	few
CASSPIGGGAYGYTF	TGCGCCAGCAGCCCAATAGGGGGGGGCGCCTATGGCTACACCTTC	.	TRBV4-1	TRBJ1-2	few
CASNFGGVDTEAFF	TGTGCCAGCAACTTCGGGGGGGTCGACACTGAAGCTTTCTTT	.	TRBV5-4	TRBJ1-1	once
CASNLRGSPLHF	TGTGCCAGCAACCTTCGAGGTTCACCCCTCCACTTT	.	TRBV5-4	TRBJ1-6	.
CASSLSHTTGLLTYEQYF	TGTGCCAGCAGTTTATCCCACACGACAGGGCTTTTGACCTACGAGCAGTACTTC	TRBD1	TRBV28	TRBJ2-7	.
CASSLEGLVDEQYF	TGTGCCAGCAGCTTGGAAGGGCTAGTCGACGAGCAGTACTTC	.	TRBV5-6	TRBJ2-7	.
CASSPVVSGNTIYF	TGTGCCAGCTCACCGGTGGTCTCTGGAAACACCATATATTTT	.	TRBV18	TRBJ1-3	.
CASSTSDRDNEKLFF	TGTGCCAGTAGTACATCGGACAGGGATAATGAAAAACTGTTTTTT	TRBD1	TRBV19	TRBJ1-4	.
CASSPGQPFDTQYF	TGTGCCAGCAGCCCGGGTCAGCCTTTTGATACGCAGTATTTT	.	TRBV27	TRBJ2-3	.
CASSSTGGGQAYGYTF	TGTGCCAGCAGTTCGACGGGCGGGGGCCAAGCCTATGGCTACACCTTC	.	TRBV2	TRBJ1-2	.
CASSPIGGELFF	TGCGCCAGCAGCCCAATAGGCGGGGAGCTGTTTTTT	.	TRBV4-3	TRBJ2-2	.
CASIWDGDNYGYTF	TGTGCCAGCATTTGGGACGGCGACAACTATGGCTACACCTTC	.	TRBV6-6	TRBJ1-2	.
CASSGPRGYTF	TGTGCCAGCAGCGGACCTCGGGGCTACACCTTC	.	TRBV27	TRBJ1-2	.
CASSLASGTEAFF	TGTGCCAGCAGCTTAGCGTCGGGGACTGAAGCTTTCTTT	.	TRBV7-9	TRBJ1-1	.
CASSDPAGGNYGYTF	TGTGCCAGCAGTGATCCGGCAGGGGGTAACTATGGCTACACCTTC	TRBD1	TRBV2	TRBJ1-2	.
CASPGGPEQFF	TGTGCCAGTCCCGGGGGGCCTGAGCAGTTCTTC	.	TRBV5-8	TRBJ2-1	.
CATSGRDSLGGGELFF	TGTGCCACCAGTGGTAGGGACTCACTAGGCGGCGGGGAGCTGTTTTTT	.	TRBV24-1	TRBJ2-2	.
CASSSGQGYGYTF	TGTGCCAGCAGTTCGGGACAGGGGTATGGCTACACCTTC	TRBD1	TRBV12-3/TRBV12-4	TRBJ1-2	.
CASGLVLGQSKNIQYF	TGTGCTAGTGGTTTGGTACTGGGGCAGTCTAAAAACATTCAGTACTTC	.	TRBV12-5	TRBJ2-4	.
CASRGARYNSPLHF	TGTGCCTCCCGGGGGGCCCGCTATAATTCACCCCTCCACTTT	.	TRBV7-8	TRBJ1-6	.
CASSYSGGEGTEAFF	TGTGCCAGCAGTTACTCGGGAGGGGAGGGTACTGAAGCTTTCTTT	.	TRBV6-5	TRBJ1-1	.
CATSDVGNEQFF	TGTGCCACCAGTGATGTCGGTAATGAGCAGTTCTTC	.	TRBV24-1	TRBJ2-1	.
CASSSGILNEQYF	TGTGCCAGCAGCTCCGGAATACTCAACGAGCAGTACTTC	.	TRBV9	TRBJ2-7	.
CATSDLGQVNGYTF	TGTGCCACCAGTGATTTAGGGCAGGTGAATGGCTACACCTTC	.	TRBV24-1	TRBJ1-2	once
CASKVGGSEAFF	TGTGCCAGCAAGGTGGGGGGGTCTGAAGCTTTCTTT	.	TRBV27	TRBJ1-1	.
CACSRLAASTDTQYF	TGTGCCTGCTCCCGACTAGCGGCTAGCACAGATACGCAGTATTTT	TRBD2	TRBV19	TRBJ2-3	.
CAPPGREQPQHF	TGCGCCCCCCCGGGGCGAGAACAGCCCCAGCATTTT	.	TRBV23-1	TRBJ1-5	.